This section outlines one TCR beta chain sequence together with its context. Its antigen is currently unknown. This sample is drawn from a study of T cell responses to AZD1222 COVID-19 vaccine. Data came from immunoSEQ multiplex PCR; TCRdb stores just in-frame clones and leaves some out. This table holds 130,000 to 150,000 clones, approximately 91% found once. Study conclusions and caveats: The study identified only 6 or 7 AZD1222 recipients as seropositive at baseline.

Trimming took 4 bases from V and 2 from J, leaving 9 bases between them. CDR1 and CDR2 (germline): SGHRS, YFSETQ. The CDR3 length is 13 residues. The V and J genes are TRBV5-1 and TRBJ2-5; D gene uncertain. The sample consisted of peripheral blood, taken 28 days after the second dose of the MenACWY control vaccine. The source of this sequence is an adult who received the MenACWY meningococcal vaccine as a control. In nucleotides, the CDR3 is TGCGCCAGCAGCCCTCGAGATCAAGAGACCCAGTACTTC. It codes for CASSPRDQETQYF.